This entry features one T cell receptor (beta chain) sequence. Its antigen remains unknown. Some clones are missing from TCRdb's copy, which holds only in-frame ones; the method was immunoSEQ multiplex PCR. The sample holds 30,000 to 35,000 clones; about 70% are singletons and the top ten take roughly 19%. Trimming removed 4 bases at V and 8 bases at J, with 15 bases between. The CDR3 is 13 residues long. Germline V CDR1 and CDR2: SGHDT, YYEEEE. The data were obtained in a study of OX40 agonist ivuxolimab in advanced cancers. Findings and limits, study-wide: More expanded clones were seen, on average, in CD8+ T cells than in CD4+.

The sequencing here drew on CD4+ or CD8+ T cells sorted from blood, taken in a trial of the OX40 agonist ivuxolimab. This clonotype was obtained from an adult with an advanced solid tumor such as melanoma, head and neck, liver or kidney cancer. V is TRBV5-6 and J is TRBJ1-2, with TRBD1 as a possible D gene (6 bases). Written as DNA, the CDR3 is TGTGCCAGCAGCGCGGGAACAGGGAAAGGCTACACCTTC. Translated: CASSAGTGKGYTF. Full variable domain (missing parts from reference TRBV5-6 and TRBJ1-2): DAGVTQSPTHLIKTRGQQVTLRCSPKSGHDTVSWYQQALGQGPQFIFQYYEEEERQRGNFPDRFSGHQFPNYSSELNVNALLLGDSALYLCASSAGTGKGYTFGSGTRLTVV.